The rows below give T cell receptor beta chains drawn from one sample of a study of shared clonotypes between healthy human individuals. This table comes from immunoSEQ multiplex PCR, and its TCRdb copy is limited to in-frame clones, with some not included. Altogether fewer than 650,000 clones are present, 76% being singletons, with the ten largest covering 10% to 15%. The sample comprised PBMCs. These receptors all come from a middle-aged woman in good health. Some clones in this sample may be carry-over from other donors' samples. The CDR3 runs from the conserved cysteine through the conserved F or W. D genes are given only for firm matches. Size is stated for part of the rows, as once, few or many counts, or as a class when the clone is expanded.

TRBV5-6	-	-	TRBJ1-4	CASSRTVHGEKLFF	TGTGCCAGCAGCAGAACCGTACACGGTGAAAAACTGTTTTTT
TRBV18	once	-	TRBJ2-3	CASSNTPTLGDTQYF	TGTGCCAGCTCAAACACCCCCACTCTAGGGGATACGCAGTATTTT
TRBV28	-	-	TRBJ1-1	CASSSTGSGRTEAFF	TGTGCCAGCAGTTCCACAGGGTCGGGACGCACTGAAGCTTTCTTT
TRBV7-2	-	-	TRBJ2-5	CASINRGENLETQYF	TGTGCCAGCATAAATCGCGGGGAGAATCTAGAGACCCAGTACTTC
TRBV28	-	-	TRBJ1-5	CASSIGGTNQPQHF	TGCGCCAGCAGCATCGGGGGTACAAATCAGCCCCAGCATTTT
TRBV5-4	-	-	TRBJ1-2	CASSFTVREGGYTF	TGTGCCAGCAGCTTTACCGTGAGGGAGGGAGGCTACACCTTC
TRBV6-4	once	TRBD1	TRBJ2-3	CASSSTGGGTDTQYF	TGTGCCAGCAGTTCGACAGGGGGCGGCACAGATACGCAGTATTTT
TRBV27	-	-	TRBJ2-3	CASSLIGPPDTQYF	TGTGCCAGCAGTTTAATAGGGCCCCCAGATACGCAGTATTTT
TRBV15	-	-	TRBJ2-1	CATSKGTSEQFF	TGTGCCACCAGTAAGGGGACTTCCGAGCAGTTCTTC
TRBV6-1	once	-	TRBJ2-1	CASSPGTTNNEQFF	TGTGCCAGCAGCCCGGGGACAACCAACAATGAGCAGTTCTTC
TRBV27	-	TRBD2	TRBJ2-1	CASSSGTSGRNEQFF	TGTGCCAGCAGCTCTGGGACTAGCGGGAGGAATGAGCAGTTCTTC
TRBV28	few	TRBD2	TRBJ2-1	CARCRREVYDNEQFF	TGTGCCAGGTGTCGGCGGGAGGTTTACGACAATGAGCAGTTCTTC
TRBV1	-	-	TRBJ1-1	CTSSSSETEAPSCAEAFF	TGCACCAGCAGCTCAAGTGAGACGGAAGCGCCGAGTTGTGCTGAAGCTTTCTTT